One and the same sample provided the 18 T cell receptor beta chains below, sequenced in a study of blood T cell repertoires in COVID-19. Produced via immunoSEQ multiplex PCR; TCRdb's table is partial and in-frame only. The table records roughly 200,000 clones, 80% to 90% of them present only once. The specimen sequenced was PBMCs or T cells enriched from blood (not recorded which). These receptors all stem from a man aged 35 to 55 who had recovered from COVID-19.

The rearrangement uses TRBV28 and TRBJ1-6; D gene ambiguous. Germline V gene lookup returns CDR1 MDHEN and CDR2 SYDVKM. Trimming stripped 5 bases from V and 8 bases from J, with 16 bases between. This CDR3 comprises 15 residues. CDR3 DNA sequence: TGTGCCAGCAGTCTGCCCGTTGGAGGAGATTCACCCCTCCACTTT. It translates to CASSLPVGGDSPLHF.

In its sample, this clone was seen once. The rearrangement links TRBV6-2 or TRBV6-3 to TRBJ2-1, with TRBD2 as a possible D gene (6 bases). This CDR3 is 16 amino acids long. Per germline, CDR1 MNHEY and CDR2 SVGEGT. V was trimmed by 6 bases and J by 3 bases, leaving 18 bases between them. The CDR3 coding sequence is TGTGCCAGCAGCCGAAGGGGAGGCCGCAACTACAATGAGCAGTTCTTC. Its translation is CASSRRGGRNYNEQFF.

V usage is TRBV7-2 and J usage is TRBJ2-7, with TRBD2 identical over 11 bases. The CDR3 covers 15 residues. V shed 7 bases, J shed 3 bases, and the junction held 8 bases outside the gene matches. Per the germline V gene, CDR1 is SGHTA and CDR2 is FQGNSA. CDR3: CASTPTSGANYEQYF. DNA of the CDR3: TGTGCCAGCACCCCGACTAGCGGGGCTAACTACGAGCAGTACTTC.

The V gene is TRBV14, the J gene TRBJ1-4; TRBD1 might be the D (6 bases). Germline CDR1 reads SGHDN; CDR2 reads FVKESK. This CDR3 has 13 amino acids. Trimming cost V 6 bases and J 7 bases, with 12 bases left between them. This CDR3 is CASRGGGLEKLFF. In nucleotides, the CDR3 is TGTGCCAGCAGGGGAGGGGGACTTGAAAAACTGTTTTTT.

The J gene is TRBJ1-5, the V gene TRBV6-5, with 9 bases that match TRBD1. The germline gives CDR1 MNHEY, CDR2 SVGAGI. The trim removed 6 bases at V and 7 bases at J, leaving 7 bases unmatched. The CDR3 runs to 14 residues. CDR3 protein: CASSLQGAHQPQHF. In DNA, the CDR3 is TGTGCCAGCAGCCTACAGGGGGCGCACCAGCCCCAGCATTTT.

V usage is TRBV7-2 and J usage is TRBJ2-2; D remains unclear. V was trimmed by 5 bases and J by 5 bases, leaving 15 bases between them. From germline, CDR1 is SGHTA and CDR2 FQGNSA. The CDR3 spans 15 residues. CDR3 in amino acids: CASSRQAESTGELFF. For the CDR3, the DNA is TGTGCCAGCAGCCGTCAGGCAGAGAGTACCGGGGAGCTGTTTTTT.

This clone was observed a handful of times. This chain joins TRBV2 and TRBJ1-5; 7 positions agree with TRBD1. This CDR3 spans 14 amino acids. From germline, CDR1 is SNHLY and CDR2 FYNNEI. The ends lost 6 bases at V and 2 bases at J; junction bases unmatched: 4. The CDR3 DNA follows: TGTGCCAGCAGCGACAGGGAGCGCAATCAGCCCCAGCATTTT. This translates into CASSDRERNQPQHF.

This chain connects TRBV2 to TRBJ2-2; 12 bases are a match to TRBD2. CDR1 is SNHLY and CDR2 is FYNNEI in the germline V gene. CDR3 length: 15 amino acids. Trimming at V came to 6 bases and at J to 4 bases, leaving 3 bases not matched to a gene. The CDR3 sequence is CASSLAGGGTGELFF. Written as DNA, the CDR3 is TGTGCCAGCAGCCTAGCGGGAGGGGGCACCGGGGAGCTGTTTTTT.

The gene calls are TRBV5-6 and TRBJ1-1, with D uncertain. The CDR3 totals 13 residues. V dropped 4 bases and J dropped 3 bases, with 10 bases sitting between them. CDR1 and CDR2 (germline): SGHDT, YYEEEE. CDR3 residues: CASSLRVHTEAFF. The DNA of the CDR3 is TGTGCCAGCAGCCTCCGGGTCCACACTGAAGCTTTCTTT.

V is TRBV7-9 and J is TRBJ1-2; D ambiguous. Germline CDR1 reads SEHNR; CDR2 reads FQNEAQ (reference sequence). Trimming removed 8 bases at V and 8 bases at J, with 18 bases between. This CDR3 has 13 residues. DNA of the CDR3: TGTGCCAGCGATCTCAGCAACACTAGAGGCTACACCTTC. As protein: CASDLSNTRGYTF.

The chain combines TRBV2 with TRBJ2-3, with a weak D call TRBD1 (5 bases). CDR1 and CDR2 (germline): SNHLY, FYNNEI. The V gene lost 4 bases and the J gene lost 10 bases, with 9 bases spanning the gap. This CDR3 is built from 11 residues. In DNA form, the CDR3 reads TGTGCCAGCAGTGCAGGGTTTGCGCAGTATTTT. Translating it yields CASSAGFAQYF.

The chain recombines TRBV21-1 with TRBJ1-2; TRBD1, as called in the table, went unchecked against the DNA. TRBV21-1 is marked as a pseudogene. CDR3 length: 15 residues. For the CDR3, the DNA is TGTGCCAGCAGCATCGGACAGGGGGCAGTCTATGGCTACACCTTC. Translation: CASSIGQGAVYGYTF.

The V and J genes are TRBV28 and TRBJ1-1, with D possibly being TRBD1 (5 bases). This CDR3 is 15 amino acids long. From germline, CDR1 is MDHEN and CDR2 SYDVKM. With 2 bases removed from V and 8 bases from J, the gap between germline ends came to 18 bases. The CDR3 loop is CASSLTADKTLEAFF. Written as DNA, the CDR3 is TGTGCCAGCAGTTTAACCGCGGACAAGACACTCGAAGCTTTCTTT. The whole variable domain, remainder taken from reference TRBV28 and TRBJ1-1, is DVKVTQSSRYLVKRTGEKVFLECVQDMDHENMFWYRQDPGLGLRLIYFSYDVKMKEKGDIPEGYSVSREKKERFSLILESASTNQTSMYLCASSLTADKTLEAFFGQGTRLTVV.

V and J are TRBV4-2 and TRBJ1-6, with a weak D call TRBD1 (5 bases). Per germline, CDR1 LGHNA and CDR2 YNFKEQ. The V gene lost 1 base and the J gene lost 12 bases, with 13 bases spanning the gap. The CDR3 runs to 14 residues. This chain's CDR3 is CASSQVGRNQPLHF. In nucleotides, the CDR3 is TGTGCCAGCAGCCAAGTGGGGCGGAACCAACCCCTCCACTTT.

This chain joins TRBV28 and TRBJ2-1, with 8 bases fitting TRBD2. This CDR3 has 17 amino acids. Germline CDR1 is MDHEN and CDR2 is SYDVKM. V lost 9 bases and J lost 2; bases outside the gene matches: 15. The CDR3 loop is CASLERAGGLTYNEQFF. DNA of the CDR3: TGTGCCAGTCTGGAGAGGGCGGGAGGCCTAACCTACAATGAGCAGTTCTTC.

A single count supports this clone. This rearrangement joins TRBV7-8 to TRBJ1-2, with TRBD1 matching 9 bases. V was clipped by 5 bases and J by 8 bases; unmatched bases: 6. The CDR3 extends over 13 amino acids. Germline assignment: CDR1 SGHVS and CDR2 FQNEAQ. CDR3 loop: CASSPTGGTGYTF. The CDR3 DNA is TGTGCCAGCAGCCCAACAGGGGGCACGGGCTACACCTTC.

In this sample, this clone turned up a few times. The chain uses TRBV10-1 and TRBJ2-1, with 8 bases that match TRBD1. CDR3 size: 13 residues. Germline values: CDR1 WNHNN, CDR2 SYGVQD (reference sequence). The junction had 5 bases not matched to a gene; V was cut back by 10 bases and J by 3 bases. DNA for the CDR3: TGCGCCACTTCGGGACAGGTCTACAATGAGCAGTTCTTC. Translation: CATSGQVYNEQFF.

The V gene is TRBV7-3, the J gene TRBJ1-3; possible D gene TRBD1, 6 bases. The CDR3 runs to 16 residues. Germline CDR1 is SGHTA and CDR2 is FQGTGA. V lost 5 bases and J 1 base, leaving 15 bases between the germline ends. The CDR3 here is CASSRDRRGSGNTIYF. The CDR3 DNA reads TGTGCCAGCAGCCGTGACCGTAGGGGGTCTGGAAACACCATATATTTT.